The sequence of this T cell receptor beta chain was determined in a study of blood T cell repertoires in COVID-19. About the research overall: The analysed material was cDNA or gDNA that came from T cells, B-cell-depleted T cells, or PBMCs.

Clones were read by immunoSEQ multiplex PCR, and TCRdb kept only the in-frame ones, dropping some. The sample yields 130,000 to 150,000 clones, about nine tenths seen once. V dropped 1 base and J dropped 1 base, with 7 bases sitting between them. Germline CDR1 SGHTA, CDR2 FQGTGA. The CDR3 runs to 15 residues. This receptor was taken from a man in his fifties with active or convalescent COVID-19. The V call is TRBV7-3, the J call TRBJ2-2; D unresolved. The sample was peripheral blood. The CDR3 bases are TGTGCCAGCAGCTTAAACAGCAAGAACACCGGGGAGCTGTTTTTT. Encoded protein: CASSLNSKNTGELFF.